The 8 T cell receptor beta chains below were found in one sample sequenced in a study of cytomegalovirus exposure and HLA in healthy donors. Primers: 60 Vbeta forward and 13 Jbeta reverse. Some clones are missing from TCRdb's copy, which holds only in-frame ones; the method was immunoSEQ multiplex PCR. Of 55,000 to 70,000 clones in the sample, less than 70% were seen once. The sample taken for sequencing was PBMCs. The source is a woman between 45 and 65 years old in good health and CMV-seronegative.

This clone has more than one count but fewer than ten. This chain joins TRBV15 and TRBJ1-1, with TRBD1 matching over 9 bases. The CDR3 loop spans 16 amino acids. V was pared by 4 bases and J by 3 bases, with 9 bases of the junction left unmatched. Germline CDR1 LNHNV, CDR2 YYDKDF (reference sequence). DNA for the CDR3: TGTGCCACCAGCACCGGGACAGGGTCGGTGGACACTGAAGCTTTCTTT. This gives the protein CATSTGTGSVDTEAFF.

Only a few counts were recorded for this clone. The chain employs TRBV2 and TRBJ2-1, with D unclear. The CDR3 runs to 17 residues. V shed 2 bases and J shed 2 bases, with 16 bases lying between them. CDR1 and CDR2 from the germline V gene are SNHLY and FYNNEI. The CDR3 bases are TGTGCCAGCAGTGAAACACCGCACAACGTCCCCTACAATGAGCAGTTCTTC. It translates to CASSETPHNVPYNEQFF.

This chain joins TRBV4-1 and TRBJ1-5; TRBD1 might be the D (5 bases). The CDR3 runs to 13 residues. Germline lookup yields CDR1 MGHRA and CDR2 YSYEKL. V was cut by 5 bases and J by 4 bases, with 9 bases left in between. CDR3 amino acids: CASSGQPNQPQHF. The CDR3, as DNA: TGCGCCAGCAGCGGACAACCTAATCAGCCCCAGCATTTT.

This chain connects TRBV30 to TRBJ1-4, with TRBD1 identical over 7 bases. V was pared by 1 base and J by 5 bases, with 7 bases of the junction left unmatched. The CDR3 consists of 15 residues. Germline V gives CDR1 GTSNPN, CDR2 SVGIG (reference sequence). CDR3 sequence (DNA): TGTGCCTGGAGTGACCCCAGCAGGGGGAATGAAAAACTGTTTTTT. Encoded protein: CAWSDPSRGNEKLFF.

This chain connects TRBV6-6 to TRBJ2-5; 8 bases are shared with TRBD2. Per germline, CDR1 MNHNY and CDR2 SVGAGI (reference sequence). The CDR3 is made up of 14 amino acids. Unmatched junction bases numbered 6, after V lost 4 bases and J lost 5 bases. The CDR3 nucleotides are TGTGCCAGCAGTTTAGCGGGAACTGAGGAGACCCAGTACTTC. Translated: CASSLAGTEETQYF.

This chain links TRBV4-3 with TRBJ1-5; 8 bases match TRBD1. The V gene's germline CDR1 is LGHNA and CDR2 YSLEER. Losses at the gene ends were 4 bases for V and 5 bases for J; bases not matched to a gene: 10. This CDR3 comprises 16 residues. CDR3: CASSLSPTGVDQPQHF. Here the CDR3 DNA reads TGCGCCAGCAGCCTGAGTCCGACAGGGGTCGATCAGCCCCAGCATTTT.

V and J are TRBV7-9 and TRBJ2-1, with TRBD1 matching over 7 bases. J gave up 9 bases and V 5 bases, and 13 bases lay outside the gene matches. Germline V gene data show CDR1 as SEHNR and CDR2 as FQNEAQ (reference sequence). The CDR3 runs 15 residues. The CDR3, as DNA: TGTGCCAGCAGCCCCTCGGACAGGTCGAGTGGTGAGCAGTTCTTC. Protein: CASSPSDRSSGEQFF.

The chain couples TRBV4-1 to TRBJ1-2; 7 bases match TRBD1. The germline CDR1 and CDR2 sequences are MGHRA and YSYEKL. The CDR3 length is 14 residues. Trimming cost V 0 bases and J 3 bases; bases outside gene matches: 1. The CDR3 is CASSQETGDYGYTF. The CDR3 region has the DNA TGCGCCAGCAGCCAAGAAACAGGGGACTATGGCTACACCTTC.